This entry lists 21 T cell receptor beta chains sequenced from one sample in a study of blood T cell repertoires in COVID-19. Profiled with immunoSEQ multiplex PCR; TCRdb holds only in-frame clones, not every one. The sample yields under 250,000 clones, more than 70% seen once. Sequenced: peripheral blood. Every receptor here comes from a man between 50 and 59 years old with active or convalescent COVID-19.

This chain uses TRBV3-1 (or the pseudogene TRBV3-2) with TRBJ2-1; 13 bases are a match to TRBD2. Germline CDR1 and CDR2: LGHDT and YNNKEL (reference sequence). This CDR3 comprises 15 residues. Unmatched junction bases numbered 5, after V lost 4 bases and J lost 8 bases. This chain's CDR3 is CASSPTSGGAYEQFF. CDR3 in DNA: TGTGCCAGCAGCCCCACTAGCGGGGGGGCCTATGAGCAGTTCTTC.

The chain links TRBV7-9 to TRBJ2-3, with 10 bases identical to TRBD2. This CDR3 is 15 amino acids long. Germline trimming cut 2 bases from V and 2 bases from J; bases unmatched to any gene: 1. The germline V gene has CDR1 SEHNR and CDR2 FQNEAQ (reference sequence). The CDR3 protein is CASSLLAGATDTQYF. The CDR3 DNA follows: TGTGCCAGCAGCTTACTAGCGGGAGCCACAGATACGCAGTATTTT.

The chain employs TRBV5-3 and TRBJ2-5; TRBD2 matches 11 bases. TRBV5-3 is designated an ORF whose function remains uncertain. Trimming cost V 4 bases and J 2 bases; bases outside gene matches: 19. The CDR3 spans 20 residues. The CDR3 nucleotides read TGTGCCAGAAGCCCAACACCACTAGCGGGGGCCGTACAACAACAAGAGACCCAGTACTTC. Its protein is CARSPTPLAGAVQQQETQYF.

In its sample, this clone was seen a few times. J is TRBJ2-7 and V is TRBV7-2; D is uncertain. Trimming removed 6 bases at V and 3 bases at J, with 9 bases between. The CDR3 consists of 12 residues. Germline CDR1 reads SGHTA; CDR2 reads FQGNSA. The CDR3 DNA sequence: TGTGCCAGCAGTCAGGTGCTCTACGAGCAGTACTTC. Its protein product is CASSQVLYEQYF.

In DNA form, the CDR3 reads TGTGCCAGCAGCACTGTGGGCCATAATTCACCCCTCCACTTT. It specifies CASSTVGHNSPLHF. This chain uses TRBV27 with TRBJ1-6; D unclear. CDR3 length equals 14 residues. V was cut by 6 bases and J by 5 bases, with 11 bases left in between. CDR1 and CDR2 (germline): MNHEY, SMNVEV (reference sequence).

CDR3 region: CASSLGRSQGYTF. As DNA, the CDR3 is TGTGCCAGCAGCTTGGGGCGGTCTCAAGGCTACACCTTC. The chain has TRBV5-6 and TRBJ1-2; D remains unclear. With 0 bases removed from V and 8 bases from J, the gap between germline ends came to 11 bases. This CDR3 spans 13 amino acids. The germline V gene encodes CDR1 SGHDT and CDR2 YYEEEE.

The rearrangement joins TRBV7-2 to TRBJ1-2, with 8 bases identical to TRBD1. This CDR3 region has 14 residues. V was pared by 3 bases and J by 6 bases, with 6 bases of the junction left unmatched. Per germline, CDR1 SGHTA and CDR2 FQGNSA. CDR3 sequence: CASSLIGQGDGYTF. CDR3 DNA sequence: TGTGCCAGCAGCTTGATCGGACAGGGCGATGGCTACACCTTC.

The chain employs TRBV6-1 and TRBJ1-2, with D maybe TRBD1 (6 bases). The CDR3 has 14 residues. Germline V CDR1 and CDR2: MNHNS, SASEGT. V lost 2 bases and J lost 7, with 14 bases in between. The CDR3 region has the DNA TGTGCCAGCAGTGAACCACAGGGCCTTGGTGGCTACACCTTC. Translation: CASSEPQGLGGYTF.

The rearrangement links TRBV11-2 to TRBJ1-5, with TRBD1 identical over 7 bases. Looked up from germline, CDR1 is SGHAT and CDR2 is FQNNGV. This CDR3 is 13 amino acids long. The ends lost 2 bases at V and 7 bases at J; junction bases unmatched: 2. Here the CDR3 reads CASSLTGVQPQHF. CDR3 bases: TGTGCCAGCAGCTTAACAGGGGTACAGCCCCAGCATTTT.

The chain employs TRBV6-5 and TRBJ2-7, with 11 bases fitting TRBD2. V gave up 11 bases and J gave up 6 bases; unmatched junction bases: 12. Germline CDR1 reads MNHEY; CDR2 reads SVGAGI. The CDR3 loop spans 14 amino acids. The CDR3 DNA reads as TGTGCCGGCCGTAGCGGGAGGGCCCTCGGCGAGCAGTACTTC. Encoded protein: CAGRSGRALGEQYF.

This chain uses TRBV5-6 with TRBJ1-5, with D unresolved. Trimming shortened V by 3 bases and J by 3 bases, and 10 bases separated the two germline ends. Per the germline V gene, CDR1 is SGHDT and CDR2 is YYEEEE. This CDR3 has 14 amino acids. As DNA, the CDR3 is TGTGCCAGCAGCTCCCCAGGCTCCAATCAGCCCCAGCATTTT. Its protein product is CASSSPGSNQPQHF.

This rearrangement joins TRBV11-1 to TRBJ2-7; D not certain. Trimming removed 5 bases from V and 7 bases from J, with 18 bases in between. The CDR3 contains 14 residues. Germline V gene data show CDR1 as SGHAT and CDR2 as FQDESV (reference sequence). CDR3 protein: CASSLKSNEAEQYF. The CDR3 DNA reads TGTGCCAGCAGCCTAAAAAGTAACGAGGCAGAGCAGTACTTC.

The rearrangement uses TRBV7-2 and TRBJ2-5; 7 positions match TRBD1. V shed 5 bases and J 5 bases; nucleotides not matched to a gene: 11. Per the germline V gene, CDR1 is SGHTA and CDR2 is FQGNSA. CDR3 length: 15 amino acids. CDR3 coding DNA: TGTGCCAGCAGCCGCCAATCAGGGGGTCGGGAGACCCAGTACTTC. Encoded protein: CASSRQSGGRETQYF.

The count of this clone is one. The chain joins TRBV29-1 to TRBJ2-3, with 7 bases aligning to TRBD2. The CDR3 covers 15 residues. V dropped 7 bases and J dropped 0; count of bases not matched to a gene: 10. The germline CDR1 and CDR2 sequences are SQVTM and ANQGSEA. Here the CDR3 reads CSARQWGGSTDTQYF. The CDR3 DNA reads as TGCAGCGCCCGTCAGTGGGGGGGAAGCACAGATACGCAGTATTTT.

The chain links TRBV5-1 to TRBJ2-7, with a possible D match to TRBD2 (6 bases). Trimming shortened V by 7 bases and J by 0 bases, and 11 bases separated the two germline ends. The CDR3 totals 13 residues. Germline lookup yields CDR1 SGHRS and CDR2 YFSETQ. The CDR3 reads CASRPGVSYEQYF. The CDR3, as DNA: TGCGCCAGCCGCCCGGGGGTCTCCTACGAGCAGTACTTC.

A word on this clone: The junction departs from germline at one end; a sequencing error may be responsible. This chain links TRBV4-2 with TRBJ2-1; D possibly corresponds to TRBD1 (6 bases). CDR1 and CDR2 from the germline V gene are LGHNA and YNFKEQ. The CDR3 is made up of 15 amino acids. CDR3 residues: CASSQEGGQHNEQFF. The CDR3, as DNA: TGTGCCAGCAGTCAAGAGGGTGGACAGCACAATGAGCAGTTCTTC.

Here the CDR3 DNA reads TGTGCCAGCAAGCGCGGGGGGGCGTTCTCTGGAAACACCATATATTTT. Translating gives CASKRGGAFSGNTIYF. The genes are TRBV7-9 and TRBJ1-3; the D gene is possibly TRBD1 (6 bases). Germline V gene data show CDR1 as SEHNR and CDR2 as FQNEAQ (reference sequence). The CDR3 runs 16 residues. Trimming took 7 bases from V and 0 from J, leaving 16 bases between them.

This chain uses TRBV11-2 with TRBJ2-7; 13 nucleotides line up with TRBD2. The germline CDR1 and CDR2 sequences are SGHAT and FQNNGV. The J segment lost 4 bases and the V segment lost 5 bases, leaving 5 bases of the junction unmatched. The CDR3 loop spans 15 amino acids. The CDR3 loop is CASSPGTSGDYEQYF. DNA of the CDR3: TGTGCCAGCAGCCCCGGGACTAGCGGGGATTACGAGCAGTACTTC. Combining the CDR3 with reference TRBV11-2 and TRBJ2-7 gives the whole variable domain EAGVAQSPRYKIIEKRQSVAFWCNPISGHATLYWYQQILGQGPKLLIQFQNNGVVDDSQLPKDRFSAERLKGVDSTLKIQPAKLEDSAVYLCASSPGTSGDYEQYFGPGTRLTVT.

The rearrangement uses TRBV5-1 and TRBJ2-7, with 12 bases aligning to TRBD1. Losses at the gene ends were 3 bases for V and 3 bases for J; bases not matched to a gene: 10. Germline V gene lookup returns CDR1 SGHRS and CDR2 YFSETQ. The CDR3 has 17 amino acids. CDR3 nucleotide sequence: TGCGCCAGCAGCTACCCGGGACAGGGGGCGTGGGACTACGAGCAGTACTTC. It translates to CASSYPGQGAWDYEQYF.

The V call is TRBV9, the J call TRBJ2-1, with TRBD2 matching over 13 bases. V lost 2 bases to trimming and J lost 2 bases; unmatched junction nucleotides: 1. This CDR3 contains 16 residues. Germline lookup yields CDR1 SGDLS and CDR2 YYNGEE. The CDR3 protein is CASSVGLAGPYNEQFF. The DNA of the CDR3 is TGTGCCAGCAGCGTGGGACTAGCGGGGCCCTACAATGAGCAGTTCTTC.

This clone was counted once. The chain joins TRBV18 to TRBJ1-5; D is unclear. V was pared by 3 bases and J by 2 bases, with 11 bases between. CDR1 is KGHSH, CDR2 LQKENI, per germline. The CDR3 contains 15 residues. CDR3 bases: TGTGCCAGCTCACCTTCGGCTGCGGGCAATCAGCCCCAGCATTTT. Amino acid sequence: CASSPSAAGNQPQHF. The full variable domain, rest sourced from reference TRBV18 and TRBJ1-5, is NAGVMQNPRHLVRRRGQEARLRCSPMKGHSHVYWYRQLPEEGLKFMVYLQKENIIDESGMPKERFSAEFPKEGPSILRIQQVVRGDSAAYFCASSPSAAGNQPQHFGDGTRLSIL.